This T cell receptor beta chain was found in a study of blood T cells in healthy people across ages. Germline loops: CDR1 SGHTA, CDR2 FQGTGA. Deletions cut 1 base from V and 6 bases from J, with 7 bases between. The CDR3 runs to 13 residues. Per sample, a minimum of 6 million PBMCs were isolated. PCR was performed a second time for roughly 7 to 12 cycles using a sample-barcoded 5' primer and a J-beta primer mix. TCRdb ran MiXCR on the 5' RACE reads and lists one entry per CDR3 protein. The sample shows 1.8 million or so distinct CDR3 sequences, roughly two fifths of them seen only once. This clonotype originated in a human donor in good health. The sample comprised blood. The V and J genes are TRBV7-3 and TRBJ2-1, with D unclear. DNA of the CDR3: TGTGCCAGCAGCTTAAACGGTCGCAATGAGCAGTTCTTC. Translating gives CASSLNGRNEQFF.